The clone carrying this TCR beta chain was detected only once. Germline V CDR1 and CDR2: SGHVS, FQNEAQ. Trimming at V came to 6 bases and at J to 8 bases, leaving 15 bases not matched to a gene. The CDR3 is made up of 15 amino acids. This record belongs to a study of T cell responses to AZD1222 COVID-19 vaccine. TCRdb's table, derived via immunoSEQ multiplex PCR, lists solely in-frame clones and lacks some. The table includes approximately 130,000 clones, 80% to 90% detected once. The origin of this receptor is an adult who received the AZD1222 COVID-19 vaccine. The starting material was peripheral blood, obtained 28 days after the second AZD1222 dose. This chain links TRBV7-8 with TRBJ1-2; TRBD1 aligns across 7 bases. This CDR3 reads CASRPRGASARGYTF. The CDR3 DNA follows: TGTGCCAGCAGACCCAGGGGGGCATCGGCGAGGGGCTACACCTTC.